These 21 T cell receptor beta chains originate from one sample sequenced in a study of blood T cell repertoires in COVID-19. Data came from immunoSEQ multiplex PCR; TCRdb stores just in-frame clones and leaves some out. The sample lists about 250,000 clones, about four fifths occurring once. Sequencing input: peripheral blood. The receptors shown here come from an elderly man with acute or convalescent COVID-19.

This clone was detected only once. V usage is TRBV28 and J usage is TRBJ1-1; a possible D gene is TRBD1 (6 bases). Looked up from germline, CDR1 is MDHEN and CDR2 is SYDVKM. The ends were cut back, 9 bases at V and 8 bases at J, with 25 bases in the middle. The CDR3 consists of 15 residues. CDR3 in amino acids: CASQAGDRGHGEAFF. CDR3 sequence (DNA): TGTGCCAGTCAGGCAGGGGATAGGGGCCACGGGGAAGCTTTCTTT.

The chain has TRBV19 and TRBJ2-5, with TRBD1 matching over 7 bases. After removal of 3 bases from V and 0 bases from J, the junction contained 7 bases not matched to a gene. Germline CDR1 reads LNHDA; CDR2 reads SQIVND (reference sequence). The CDR3 covers 16 residues. CDR3 in amino acids: CASSIGQALYQETQYF. The CDR3 DNA is TGTGCCAGTAGTATCGGACAGGCCCTCTACCAAGAGACCCAGTACTTC.

The chain joins TRBV3-1 (or the pseudogene TRBV3-2) to TRBJ2-1; TRBD2 matches at 14 bases. The germline V gene encodes CDR1 LGHDT and CDR2 YNNKEL (reference sequence). The V and J ends lost 4 bases and 15 bases, in that order; junction bases with no gene match: 17. The CDR3 runs 17 residues. CDR3 coding DNA: TGTGCCAGCAGCCCTGAGACTAGCGGGGGGGCCGCGTTCGTCCCGTTCTTC. It codes for CASSPETSGGAAFVPFF.

The chain has TRBV24-1 and TRBJ1-5, with 8 bases aligning to TRBD1. This CDR3 spans 16 amino acids. Trimming removed 3 bases from V and 4 bases from J; junction bases left unmatched: 7. The germline V gene has CDR1 KGHDR and CDR2 SFDVKD. CDR3 in amino acids: CATSDPRQGPNQPQHF. DNA of the CDR3: TGTGCCACCAGTGATCCCCGACAGGGGCCGAATCAGCCCCAGCATTTT.

The rearrangement links TRBV1 to TRBJ2-3; the table names TRBD2, a call not compared with the DNA. TRBV1 has pseudogene status. This CDR3 contains 16 residues. The chain's CDR3 is CTSSQDRGVATDTQYF. The CDR3 DNA follows: TGCACCAGCAGCCAAGATCGGGGGGTAGCCACAGATACGCAGTATTTT.

There are a few counts of this clone. The V gene is TRBV7-8, the J gene TRBJ1-2, with TRBD1 matching 7 bases. Germline V lookup: CDR1 SGHVS, CDR2 FQNEAQ. The length of the CDR3 is 15 residues. V shed 0 bases, J shed 4 bases, and the junction held 5 bases outside the gene matches. CDR3 amino acids: CASSLAGQGVYGYTF. The CDR3 coding sequence is TGTGCCAGCAGCTTAGCCGGGCAGGGGGTCTATGGCTACACCTTC. The full variable domain, in which reference TRBV7-8 and TRBJ1-2 provide the parts outside the CDR3, is GAGVSQSPRYKVAKRGQDVALRCDPISGHVSLFWYQQALGQGPEFLTYFQNEAQLDKSGLPSDRFFAERPEGSVSTLKIQRTQQEDSAVYLCASSLAGQGVYGYTFGSGTRLTVV.

The J gene is TRBJ2-7, the V gene TRBV28; the match to TRBD1 covers 9 bases. This CDR3 comprises 18 residues. Trimming removed 3 bases from V and 2 bases from J; junction bases left unmatched: 14. CDR1 and CDR2 from the germline V gene are MDHEN and SYDVKM. DNA for the CDR3: TGTGCCAGCAGTTTTATACTCTTTAAGGGGACAGGGACCTACGAGCAGTACTTC. Amino acid sequence: CASSFILFKGTGTYEQYF.

This clone has only a few counts. The chain has TRBV9 and TRBJ2-7; D gene ambiguous. The CDR3 consists of 16 residues. Germline CDR1 reads SGDLS; CDR2 reads YYNGEE. V was cut by 1 base and J by 2 bases, with 16 bases left in between. CDR3 residues: CASSVTPLGGTYEQYF. The CDR3, as DNA: TGTGCCAGCAGCGTAACTCCTCTAGGTGGCACCTACGAGCAGTACTTC.

The V gene is TRBV30, the J gene TRBJ1-1; TRBD1 matches 10 bases. The CDR3 consists of 17 residues. Germline assignment: CDR1 GTSNPN and CDR2 SVGIG (reference sequence). V dropped 3 bases and J dropped 5; count of bases not matched to a gene: 15. In DNA form, the CDR3 reads TGTGCCTGGAGGATACAGGAGACAGGGGGCGTTGGGACTGAAGCTTTCTTT. As protein: CAWRIQETGGVGTEAFF.

The chain employs TRBV27 and TRBJ1-5; 7 nucleotides align to TRBD1. V was pared by 6 bases and J by 2 bases, with 7 bases of the junction left unmatched. Germline values: CDR1 MNHEY, CDR2 SMNVEV (reference sequence). The CDR3 sequence is 15 residues long. The CDR3 sequence is CASSETGSGNQPQHF. The CDR3 DNA reads TGTGCCAGCAGCGAGACAGGGTCCGGCAATCAGCCCCAGCATTTT.

The J gene is TRBJ1-5, the V gene TRBV28; 7 bases map to TRBD1. Germline CDR1 MDHEN, CDR2 SYDVKM. V lost 6 bases, J lost 3 bases, and 2 bases stayed unmatched. The CDR3 is 13 residues long. The DNA of the CDR3 is TGTGCCAGCAGGGGACAGATCAATCAGCCCCAGCATTTT. Translating gives CASRGQINQPQHF. The full variable domain, in which reference TRBV28 and TRBJ1-5 provide the parts outside the CDR3, is DVKVTQSSRYLVKRTGEKVFLECVQDMDHENMFWYRQDPGLGLRLIYFSYDVKMKEKGDIPEGYSVSREKKERFSLILESASTNQTSMYLCASRGQINQPQHFGDGTRLSIL.

This chain uses TRBV5-6 with TRBJ2-1; D perhaps matches TRBD2 (6 bases). With 3 bases removed from V and 0 bases from J, the gap between germline ends came to 13 bases. The length of the CDR3 is 16 residues. CDR1 SGHDT and CDR2 YYEEEE come from the germline V gene. CDR3 residues: CASSSLRGVSYNEQFF. CDR3 coding DNA: TGTGCCAGCAGCTCCCTTCGCGGGGTCTCCTACAATGAGCAGTTCTTC.

This sequence joins TRBV6-6 and TRBJ1-6, with D possibly TRBD1 on 6 matching bases. The CDR3 extends over 18 amino acids. Trimming left V 5 bases short and J 1 base short, with 18 bases between. In germline, CDR1 is MNHNY, CDR2 SVGAGI (reference sequence). CDR3 amino acids: CASSQKASGTSYNSPLHF. CDR3 sequence (DNA): TGTGCCAGCAGTCAAAAAGCATCCGGGACATCCTATAATTCACCCCTCCACTTT.

The chain employs TRBV4-1 and TRBJ2-7; TRBD2 aligns across 10 bases. CDR1 and CDR2 from the germline V gene are MGHRA and YSYEKL. J was trimmed by 1 base and V by 0 bases; bases with no gene match: 3. The CDR3 length is 16 residues. Written as DNA, the CDR3 is TGCGCCAGCAGCCAAGACTCAGCGGGAGGGTCCTACGAGCAGTACTTC. Translation gives CASSQDSAGGSYEQYF.

V usage is TRBV7-9 and J usage is TRBJ2-5; D possibly corresponds to TRBD1 (6 bases). V was shortened by 5 bases and J by 7 bases, with 23 bases between the two germline ends. Germline CDR1 is SEHNR and CDR2 is FQNEAQ (reference sequence). The CDR3 runs 16 residues. DNA for the CDR3: TGTGCCAGCAGCCAATACCTGACAGGCGGAATGGGGACCCAGTACTTC. Translated: CASSQYLTGGMGTQYF.

CDR3 sequence reads: CAISEGHQGQPQHF. The DNA for the CDR3 is TGTGCCATCAGTGAGGGACACCAGGGCCAGCCCCAGCATTTT. This chain connects TRBV10-3 to TRBJ1-5, with a tentative D call TRBD1 (5 bases). Deletions cut 2 bases from V and 7 bases from J, with 12 bases between. Per germline, CDR1 ENHRY and CDR2 SYGVKD. This CDR3 is built from 14 residues.

This rearrangement joins TRBV19 to TRBJ2-2; 7 bases agree with TRBD1. The CDR3 consists of 14 residues. V shed 7 bases and J 6 bases; nucleotides not matched to a gene: 8. Germline V lookup: CDR1 LNHDA, CDR2 SQIVND (reference sequence). This CDR3 reads CASTQGVISGELFF. For the CDR3, the DNA is TGTGCCAGTACTCAGGGGGTGATCTCCGGGGAGCTGTTTTTT.

This rearrangement joins TRBV2 to TRBJ1-5; 12 nucleotides match TRBD1. The CDR3 length is 17 residues. The V gene end was trimmed by 7 bases and the J gene end by 1 base; junction bases not matched to a gene: 8. Per the germline V gene, CDR1 is SNHLY and CDR2 is FYNNEI. The CDR3 DNA reads as TGTGCCAGCACCACCGGGACAGGGGGCTGGAGCAATCAGCCCCAGCATTTT. This encodes CASTTGTGGWSNQPQHF.

The rearrangement links TRBV5-4 to TRBJ1-5, with 10 bases that match TRBD1. The germline gives CDR1 SGHNT, CDR2 YYREEE (reference sequence). The ends lost 3 bases at V and 4 bases at J; junction bases unmatched: 4. The CDR3 is made up of 15 amino acids. Written as DNA, the CDR3 is TGTGCCAGCAGCTCCGGACAGGGGGGGAATCAGCCCCAGCATTTT. Its translation: CASSSGQGGNQPQHF. Together with reference TRBV5-4 and TRBJ1-5, the CDR3 gives the full variable domain: ETGVTQSPTHLIKTRGQQVTLRCSSQSGHNTVSWYQQALGQGPQFIFQYYREEENGRGNFPPRFSGLQFPNYSSELNVNALELDDSALYLCASSSGQGGNQPQHFGDGTRLSIL.

The chain combines TRBV19 with TRBJ2-7; TRBD2 matches 9 bases. Germline CDR1 reads LNHDA; CDR2 reads SQIVND (reference sequence). The V and J ends lost 1 base and 4 bases, in that order; junction bases with no gene match: 14. There are 18 residues in the CDR3. The CDR3: CASSIVPVLAGNLYEQYF. CDR3 nucleotide sequence: TGTGCCAGTAGTATAGTTCCCGTGCTAGCGGGAAATCTATACGAGCAGTACTTC.

A remark on this clone: One end of the junction does not line up with germline, which may come from a read error. V is TRBV6-6 and J is TRBJ2-6, with 9 bases matching TRBD1. Germline V gene lookup returns CDR1 MNHNY and CDR2 SVGAGI (reference sequence). CDR3 length equals 19 residues. CDR3 bases: TGTGCCAGCAGCTACTTAAGACAGACAGGGGGGGTTAGGGCCAACGTCCTGACTTTC. Protein: CASSYLRQTGGVRANVLTF.